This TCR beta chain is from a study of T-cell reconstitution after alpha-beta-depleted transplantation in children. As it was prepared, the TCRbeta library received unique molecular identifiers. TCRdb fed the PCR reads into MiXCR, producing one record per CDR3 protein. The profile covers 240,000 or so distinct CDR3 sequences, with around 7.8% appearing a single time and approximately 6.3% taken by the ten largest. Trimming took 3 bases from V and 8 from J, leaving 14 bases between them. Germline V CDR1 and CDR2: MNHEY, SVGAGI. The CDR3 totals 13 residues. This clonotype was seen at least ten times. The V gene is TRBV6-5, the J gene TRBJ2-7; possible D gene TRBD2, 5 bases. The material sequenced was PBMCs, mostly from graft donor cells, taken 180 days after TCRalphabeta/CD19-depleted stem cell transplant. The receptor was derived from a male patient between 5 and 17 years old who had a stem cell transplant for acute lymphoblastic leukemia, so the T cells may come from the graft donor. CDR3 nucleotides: TGTGCCAGCAGTTATTCTAACCCGGGGAAGCAGTACTTC. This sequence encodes CASSYSNPGKQYF.